Presented here are 15 T cell receptor beta chains from one specimen sequenced in a study of shared clonotypes between healthy human individuals. Naive CD8 cells lacked CD45RO and underwent positive selection for CCR7, leaving out terminally differentiated effector memory CD45RA+ cells. The protocol was immunoSEQ multiplex PCR, while the TCRdb copy is restricted to in-frame clones and leaves out a portion. Among 700,000 to 950,000 clones listed, about 96% were seen once. Sequencing used naive CD8+ T cells sorted from blood. The source is a man aged 25-40 years in good health.

This clone turned up a few times. The V call is TRBV19, the J call TRBJ1-5, with 7 bases matching TRBD1. Germline CDR1 LNHDA, CDR2 SQIVND (reference sequence). The CDR3 extends over 17 amino acids. The trim removed 5 bases at V and 7 bases at J, leaving 17 bases unmatched. The CDR3 DNA follows: TGTGCCAGTAGTCGTCTAAGGGACAGCCCGGCGGGGCAGCCCCAGCATTTT. This encodes CASSRLRDSPAGQPQHF.

This chain links TRBV20-1 with TRBJ2-5; D not certain. CDR3 length equals 11 residues. V lost 4 bases to trimming and J lost 4 bases, with 7 bases between them. Looked up from germline, CDR1 is DFQATT and CDR2 is SNEGSKA (reference sequence). This CDR3 reads CSATPGETQYF. The CDR3 DNA is TGCAGTGCTACGCCCGGAGAGACCCAGTACTTC.

V gene TRBV27 combines with J gene TRBJ1-2; TRBD1 agrees at 9 bases. Germline V gives CDR1 MNHEY, CDR2 SMNVEV (reference sequence). This CDR3 comprises 11 residues. With V trimmed by 9 bases and J by 8 bases, 4 bases remained unmatched. The CDR3 region has the DNA TGTGCCAGTGGACAGGGGAGCGGCTACACCTTC. As protein: CASGQGSGYTF.

This clone appeared a single time. V is TRBV4-1 and J is TRBJ1-1, with 10 bases lining up with TRBD1. J gave up 4 bases and V 3 bases, and 2 bases lay outside the gene matches. Per the germline V gene, CDR1 is MGHRA and CDR2 is YSYEKL. This CDR3 has 14 residues. The CDR3 protein is CASSHGQGGTEAFF. For the CDR3, the DNA is TGCGCCAGCAGCCACGGACAGGGGGGCACTGAAGCTTTCTTT.

The chain is built from TRBV12-5 and TRBJ2-5; a weak D match, TRBD1 (6 bases). The CDR3 spans 17 residues. Trimming took off 5 bases at V and 7 bases at J, with 26 bases between the two ends. Germline-derived CDR1 and CDR2 are LGHNT and FRNRAP. CDR3 DNA sequence: TGTGCTAGTGGTCGTACGGACAGTCCGATCGATAGGTTGACCCAGTACTTC. Translation gives CASGRTDSPIDRLTQYF.

This clone appeared a single time. This chain uses TRBV6-5 with TRBJ2-5; D is perhaps TRBD1 (5 bases). The length of the CDR3 is 16 residues. V was trimmed by 0 bases and J by 5 bases, leaving 16 bases between them. CDR1 is MNHEY and CDR2 is SVGAGI in the germline V gene. The chain's CDR3 is CASSYSKADNWETQYF. For the CDR3, the DNA is TGTGCCAGCAGTTACTCGAAGGCGGACAATTGGGAGACCCAGTACTTC.

The V call is TRBV5-1, the J call TRBJ2-1; D gene ambiguous. CDR1 and CDR2 (germline): SGHRS, YFSETQ. V was cut by 2 bases and J by 0 bases, with 15 bases left in between. CDR3 length: 17 amino acids. CDR3 sequence reads: CASSFLSPDSSYNEQFF. In nucleotides, the CDR3 is TGCGCCAGCAGCTTTTTGAGCCCCGATAGCTCCTACAATGAGCAGTTCTTC.

The CDR3 loop is CASSLQSSGANVLTF. CDR3 DNA: TGTGCCAGCAGTTTACAGAGCTCTGGGGCCAACGTCCTGACTTTC. This chain connects TRBV28 to TRBJ2-6, with no clear D. The CDR3 runs to 15 residues. Germline loops: CDR1 MDHEN, CDR2 SYDVKM. V was trimmed by 2 bases and J by 0 bases, leaving 5 bases between them.

The chain has TRBV11-3 and TRBJ2-5; D not resolved. CDR3 size: 13 residues. Trimming shortened V by 6 bases and J by 2 bases, and 10 bases separated the two germline ends. Per the germline V gene, CDR1 is SGHNT and CDR2 is YENEEA. DNA of the CDR3: TGTGCCAGCAGTCGGACGATTCAAGAGACCCAGTACTTC. It yields the protein CASSRTIQETQYF.

The chain couples TRBV5-4 to TRBJ1-1; the match to TRBD1 covers 10 bases. Germline trimming cut 3 bases from V and 7 bases from J; bases unmatched to any gene: 9. Per the germline V gene, CDR1 is SGHNT and CDR2 is YYREEE (reference sequence). The CDR3 has 15 residues. The CDR3 sequence is CASSSFGQGEGEAFF. The CDR3, as DNA: TGTGCCAGCAGCTCCTTCGGACAGGGGGAAGGTGAAGCTTTCTTT.

Written as DNA, the CDR3 is TGTGCCAGCAGCCCAGGGTCGGTTGAAGCTTTCTTT. This gives the protein CASSPGSVEAFF. The V and J genes are TRBV7-9 and TRBJ1-1; a possible D gene is TRBD1 (5 bases). The CDR3 has 12 amino acids. V lost 5 bases, J lost 7 bases, and 11 bases lay in between. Germline V gene sequence: CDR1 SEHNR, CDR2 FQNEAQ (reference sequence).

The chain is built from TRBV27 and TRBJ2-4; TRBD2 agrees at 8 bases. The ends lost 5 bases at V and 8 bases at J; junction bases unmatched: 11. This CDR3 comprises 15 residues. Germline V gene lookup returns CDR1 MNHEY and CDR2 SMNVEV (reference sequence). The chain's CDR3 is CASSPRVSGSYIQYF. CDR3 DNA sequence: TGTGCCAGCAGTCCCCGGGTGAGCGGGAGTTACATTCAGTACTTC.

The chain combines TRBV11-2 with TRBJ1-2, with D tentatively TRBD1 (5 bases). Deletions cut 4 bases from V and 1 base from J, with 13 bases between. CDR1 is SGHAT and CDR2 is FQNNGV in the germline V gene. The CDR3 is made up of 15 amino acids. DNA for the CDR3: TGTGCCAGCAGCTCGGGGGGACGGGGTAACTATGGCTACACCTTC. Protein: CASSSGGRGNYGYTF.

The V and J genes are TRBV29-1 and TRBJ2-7; a possible D gene is TRBD2 (6 bases). The V and J ends lost 4 bases and 7 bases respectively, with 17 bases between them. The CDR3 contains 13 residues. Germline CDR1 reads SQVTM; CDR2 reads ANQGSEA. CDR3 coding DNA: TGCAGCGTTGTGCCTAGCGAGGCGAAAGAGCAGTACTTC. Translated: CSVVPSEAKEQYF.

This clone was counted once. V usage is TRBV2 and J usage is TRBJ2-7, with 9 bases identical to TRBD1. Germline CDR1 SNHLY, CDR2 FYNNEI. The CDR3 sequence is 14 residues long. Trimming removed 5 bases from V and 2 bases from J; junction bases left unmatched: 4. CDR3 in DNA: TGTGCCAGCAGTCCGGGACAGGGTCCCTACGAGCAGTACTTC. Protein sequence: CASSPGQGPYEQYF.